This T cell receptor beta chain was retrieved from a study of STAT5B mutations in CD4+ large granular lymphocyte leukemia. Findings of the study overall: Patient CD4-sorted repertoires stayed more clonal than healthy ones after leukemic-clone removal.

Only in-frame clones appear in the TCRdb table, and some are missing; sequencing was by immunoSEQ multiplex PCR. The data hold a few thousand clones, with roughly 71% observed a single time. This CDR3 has 15 residues. J gave up 6 bases and V 2 bases, and 0 bases lay outside the gene matches. The germline V gene encodes CDR1 MNHNS and CDR2 SASEGT. This clone was seen only a few times. Its antigen is unidentified. This chain joins TRBV6-1 and TRBJ2-2, with TRBD2 matching 13 bases. This TCR was recovered from a man between 65 and 85 years old with CD4+ T-cell large granular lymphocyte leukemia. The sequencing sample was made of PBMCs. CDR3 in DNA: TGTGCCAGCAGTGAAACTAGCGGGGGGGCCGGGGAGCTGTTTTTT. Its translation: CASSETSGGAGELFF.